This TCR beta chain is drawn from a study of T cells in localized non-small cell lung cancer. A note on this clone: No antigen is known for it.

Study-wide results and caveats: Sequence data derive from only one tumor region, so heterogeneity remains possible. Uninvolved adjacent lung showed peak T cell clonality, exceeding tumor. Adjacent lung tissue had a median about 57 of the top 100 clones found in the tumor. The study linked higher blood T cell density to longer overall survival.

Sequenced by immunoSEQ multiplex PCR; TCRdb stores in-frame clones only, minus some. The sample contains 30,000 to 35,000 clones, more than 85% of which appear only once. The germline gives CDR1 LNHDA, CDR2 SQIVND (reference sequence). J was trimmed by 3 bases and V by 7 bases; bases with no gene match: 9. The CDR3 has 15 amino acids. The TCR originated in a female donor older than 55 with stage II lung adenocarcinoma. V gene TRBV19 combines with J gene TRBJ2-1; 7 positions match TRBD2. Sequenced material: peripheral blood mononuclear cells, taken before any cancer treatment. DNA for the CDR3: TGTGCCAGTACCAAAGGCGGGGGACTCTACAATGAGCAGTTCTTC. It yields the protein CASTKGGGLYNEQFF.